Presented here are 28 T cell receptor beta chains from one specimen sequenced in a study of blood T cells in healthy people across ages. A sample-barcoded 5' primer and a J-beta primer mix were used in a second PCR of roughly 6 to 12 cycles. TCRdb passed the 5' RACE reads through MiXCR, listing each CDR3 protein once. The table lists more than 800,000 distinct CDR3 sequences, 45% of them singletons, with approximately 17% in the top ten. The material sequenced was blood. These receptors were taken from a woman aged 55-69 years in good health.

The V and J genes are TRBV12-3 or TRBV12-4 and TRBJ2-7, with 9 positions matching TRBD2. J was trimmed by 5 bases and V by 8 bases; bases with no gene match: 10. There are 14 residues in the CDR3. CDR3 coding DNA: TGTGCCAGCGGTAATAGCGGGAGAAGGGACGAGCAGTACTTC. Translation: CASGNSGRRDEQYF.

The chain is built from TRBV6-4 and TRBJ1-5, with D unclear. Germline V gives CDR1 MRHNA, CDR2 SNTAGT. Trimming pared 2 bases from V and 2 bases from J, leaving 7 bases between. The CDR3 sequence is 14 residues long. CDR3 sequence reads: CASSDIGGNQPQHF. The CDR3 DNA reads TGTGCCAGCAGTGACATAGGTGGCAATCAGCCCCAGCATTTT.

Remarks on this clonotype: One junction end does not reproduce the germline sequence, and a read error may be involved. The chain couples TRBV4-1 to TRBJ2-3; 7 bases are shared with TRBD2. This CDR3 contains 16 residues. CDR1 is MGHRA, CDR2 YSYEKL, per germline. The CDR3 coding sequence is TGCGCCAGCAGCCGACTGCTAGCGGTCCTCACAGATGCGCAGTATTTT. This translates into CASSRLLAVLTDAQYF.

Turning to this clonotype: A junction boundary mismatches the germline segment, possibly from a read error. The chain recombines TRBV6-5 with TRBJ1-1; tentatively, D is TRBD1 (6 bases). This CDR3 comprises 14 residues. Germline assignment: CDR1 MNHEY and CDR2 SVGAGI. CDR3 sequence (DNA): TGTGCCAGCAGTACCCTAATGGGGGACACTGAAGTTTTCTTT. This encodes CASSTLMGDTEVFF.

This clonotype appeared a few times. The rearrangement joins TRBV12-3 or TRBV12-4 to TRBJ2-7; 10 bases fit TRBD1. With 4 bases clipped from V and 6 bases from J, the junction kept 6 bases outside the gene matches. The CDR3 is 14 amino acids. CDR3 sequence (DNA): TGTGCCAGCAGTTACTGGACAGGGGGGGCCGAGCAGTACTTC. Protein sequence: CASSYWTGGAEQYF.

The chain carries TRBV3-1 and TRBJ2-7; no clear D gene. Germline values: CDR1 LGHDT, CDR2 YNNKEL (reference sequence). Trimming removed 4 bases from V and 5 bases from J, with 15 bases in between. CDR3 length equals 14 residues. The CDR3 protein is CASSPSWGINEQYF. The CDR3 nucleotides are TGTGCCAGCAGCCCATCCTGGGGTATCAACGAGCAGTACTTC.

The chain joins TRBV20-1 to TRBJ1-5; D possibly corresponds to TRBD1 (6 bases). CDR1 is DFQATT and CDR2 is SNEGSKA in the germline V gene (reference sequence). This CDR3 is built from 13 residues. V was clipped by 3 bases and J by 2 bases, with 8 bases between them. CDR3 loop: CSASHRGNQPQHF. The DNA for the CDR3 is TGCAGTGCTAGCCACAGGGGCAATCAGCCCCAGCATTTT.

This clonotype was counted between two and nine times. The genes are TRBV10-3 and TRBJ2-3, with D unclear. The V and J ends lost 5 bases and 2 bases respectively, with 8 bases between them. Germline assignment: CDR1 ENHRY and CDR2 SYGVKD. The CDR3 contains 13 residues. CDR3 sequence: CAISLTPTDTQYF. Written as DNA, the CDR3 is TGTGCCATCAGTCTCACCCCCACAGATACGCAGTATTTT.

The gene calls are TRBV20-1 and TRBJ2-5, with 7 positions matching TRBD1. CDR1 and CDR2 from the germline V gene are DFQATT and SNEGSKA (reference sequence). The CDR3 runs 12 residues. The trim removed 3 bases at V and 11 bases at J, leaving 9 bases unmatched. CDR3 region: CSASQGEWGQYF. In nucleotides, the CDR3 is TGCAGTGCTAGTCAGGGGGAATGGGGGCAGTACTTC.

A word on this clonotype: A much larger clone sits a single nucleotide away, making a read error possible. The chain employs TRBV20-1 and TRBJ2-5; D is perhaps TRBD2 (6 bases). Trimming left V 3 bases short and J 1 base short, with 15 bases between. The CDR3 runs 15 residues. The germline CDR1 and CDR2 sequences are DFQATT and SNEGSKA (reference sequence). CDR3 loop: CSASSDSGTQETQYF. Here the CDR3 DNA reads TGCAGTGCTAGTTCTGATAGCGGAACCCAAGAGACCCAGTACTTC.

This chain uses TRBV30 with TRBJ2-3, with TRBD2 identical over 8 bases. CDR3 length: 13 residues. Germline assignment: CDR1 GTSNPN and CDR2 SVGIG (reference sequence). After removal of 1 base from V and 6 bases from J, the junction contained 3 bases not matched to a gene. DNA for the CDR3: TGTGCCTGGAGTGCGGGAGGGACTGATACGCAGTATTTT. It translates to CAWSAGGTDTQYF.

This chain links TRBV20-1 with TRBJ2-3, with D perhaps matching TRBD2 (5 bases). The germline V gene has CDR1 DFQATT and CDR2 SNEGSKA (reference sequence). The CDR3 totals 16 residues. The V end was cut by 3 bases, the J end by 6 bases, with 22 bases between. CDR3 loop: CSARVPSNGVRDTQYF. CDR3 in DNA: TGCAGTGCTAGGGTCCCTAGCAATGGGGTCAGGGATACGCAGTATTTT.

In this sample, this clonotype turned up a few times. This chain links TRBV9 with TRBJ2-3, with 7 bases matching TRBD2. The CDR3 runs to 14 residues. The V gene's germline CDR1 is SGDLS and CDR2 YYNGEE. V lost 2 bases, J lost 2 bases, and 2 bases stayed unmatched. The CDR3 is CASSVGTTTDTQYF. In nucleotides, the CDR3 is TGTGCCAGCAGCGTGGGGACTACCACAGATACGCAGTATTTT.

The CDR3 coding sequence is TGTGCCAGCAGCTCCGGGGGGATTGCTGGAGATACGCAGTATTTT. Amino acids: CASSSGGIAGDTQYF. This chain links TRBV28 with TRBJ2-3, with TRBD2 matching over 7 bases. Per germline, CDR1 MDHEN and CDR2 SYDVKM. The CDR3 contains 15 residues. Trimming removed 6 bases from V and 5 bases from J; junction bases left unmatched: 11.

The chain is built from TRBV20-1 and TRBJ2-7; perhaps TRBD1 as D (6 bases). This CDR3 spans 15 amino acids. CDR1 is DFQATT and CDR2 is SNEGSKA in the germline V gene (reference sequence). Trimming removed 0 bases from V and 3 bases from J, with 15 bases in between. The CDR3, as DNA: TGCAGTGCTAGAGATAGACAGGCGGTCCGCTACGAGCAGTACTTC. Protein sequence: CSARDRQAVRYEQYF.

This clonotype showed up just a few times. J is TRBJ2-1 and V is TRBV20-1; tentatively, D is TRBD1 (5 bases). The CDR3 contains 15 residues. Germline-derived CDR1 and CDR2 are DFQATT and SNEGSKA (reference sequence). Trimming left V 3 bases short and J 5 bases short, with 17 bases between. The CDR3 DNA sequence: TGCAGTGCTAGGGGTGGGGCCGATAGGGACAATGAGCAGTTCTTC. Encoded protein: CSARGGADRDNEQFF.

The chain recombines TRBV29-1 with TRBJ1-1, with 7 bases matching TRBD1. CDR1 and CDR2 (germline): SQVTM, ANQGSEA. V lost 7 bases to trimming and J lost 5 bases; unmatched junction nucleotides: 10. CDR3 size: 13 residues. The CDR3 bases are TGCAGCGGCAACCGACAGGGTGTTACTGAAGCTTTCTTT. Translating it yields CSGNRQGVTEAFF.

V and J are TRBV24-1 and TRBJ2-5; D unresolved. The CDR3 is made up of 15 amino acids. Trimming took off 4 bases at V and 1 base at J, with 12 bases between the two ends. Germline V CDR1 and CDR2: KGHDR, SFDVKD. The CDR3 sequence: CATSEGQVSQETQYF. The CDR3 DNA reads TGTGCCACCAGTGAAGGTCAGGTGAGCCAAGAGACCCAGTACTTC.

The chain uses TRBV11-1 and TRBJ2-7, with 15 positions matching TRBD2. CDR3 length: 23 residues. In germline, CDR1 is SGHAT, CDR2 FQDESV (reference sequence). V gave up 5 bases and J gave up 3 bases; unmatched junction bases: 26. The CDR3 is CASSPQGLAGGISPPKLYYEQYF. In DNA, the CDR3 is TGTGCCAGCAGCCCCCAGGGACTAGCGGGAGGAATAAGCCCCCCAAAACTTTACTACGAGCAGTACTTC.

This clonotype was seen only a few times. The chain employs TRBV27 and TRBJ2-7; no firm D call. CDR1 is MNHEY, CDR2 SMNVEV, per germline (reference sequence). This CDR3 region has 14 residues. The V gene lost 2 bases and the J gene lost 2 bases, with 10 bases spanning the gap. This CDR3 is CASSLNFKAYEQYF. The DNA for the CDR3 is TGTGCCAGCAGTTTAAATTTCAAAGCCTACGAGCAGTACTTC.

The gene calls are TRBV5-5 and TRBJ2-3; no clear D. V lost 4 bases and J lost 0, with 15 bases in between. The CDR3 is made up of 16 amino acids. The germline CDR1 and CDR2 sequences are SGHKS and YYEKEE (reference sequence). CDR3 residues: CASSQNPISSTDTQYF. CDR3 nucleotides: TGTGCCAGCAGCCAGAACCCTATCTCTAGCACAGATACGCAGTATTTT.

This clonotype occurred a few times. V usage is TRBV6-6 and J usage is TRBJ2-3, with D unresolved. Trimming left V 2 bases short and J 5 bases short, with 8 bases between. This CDR3 spans 13 amino acids. The germline gives CDR1 MNHNY, CDR2 SVGAGI (reference sequence). The CDR3 DNA sequence: TGTGCCAGCAGTTACCTAGAATTAGATACGCAGTATTTT. Translation gives CASSYLELDTQYF.

The chain's CDR3 is CSAPGTADTQYF. The DNA for the CDR3 is TGCAGTGCCCCAGGGACAGCAGATACGCAGTATTTT. The chain uses TRBV20-1 and TRBJ2-3; 7 bases map to TRBD1. This CDR3 contains 12 residues. The V segment lost 6 bases and the J segment 4 bases; nucleotides outside the gene matches: 4. Germline V gene data show CDR1 as DFQATT and CDR2 as SNEGSKA (reference sequence).

This chain uses TRBV6-5 with TRBJ2-7, with unresolved D. Germline CDR1 MNHEY, CDR2 SVGAGI. Trimming removed 6 bases at V and 3 bases at J, with 15 bases between. CDR3 length equals 14 residues. The CDR3 nucleotides are TGTGCCAGCAGGCTACAAGTGGGATACTACGAGCAGTACTTC. Amino acids: CASRLQVGYYEQYF.

Regarding this clonotype: Its ends do not fully match the called genes, so a read error is possible. Here the CDR3 reads CSVEANEQFF. The CDR3 nucleotides read TGCAGCGTCGAAGCCAATGAGCAGTTCTTC. The chain carries TRBV29-1 and TRBJ2-1; the D is unclear. This CDR3 is 10 amino acids long. Germline loops: CDR1 SQVTM, CDR2 ANQGSEA.

This chain uses TRBV7-2 with TRBJ2-1; 8 bases are shared with TRBD2. There are 15 residues in the CDR3. Germline V gives CDR1 SGHTA, CDR2 FQGNSA. V was pared by 2 bases and J by 10 bases, with 10 bases of the junction left unmatched. For the CDR3, the DNA is TGTGCCAGCAGCTTAACCTCGACTAGCGTTAGAGAGCAGTTCTTC. Its protein product is CASSLTSTSVREQFF.

The rearrangement links TRBV3-1 to TRBJ2-7; 10 bases are shared with TRBD2. J was trimmed by 7 bases and V by 4 bases; bases with no gene match: 4. Germline V gene lookup returns CDR1 LGHDT and CDR2 YNNKEL (reference sequence). This CDR3 comprises 13 residues. The CDR3 nucleotides are TGTGCCAGCAGCCCAACTAGCGGGATTGAGCAGTACTTC. Translation gives CASSPTSGIEQYF.

The V call is TRBV12-3 or TRBV12-4, the J call TRBJ1-1; tentative D call: TRBD1 (6 bases). V gave up 6 bases and J gave up 0 bases, with 14 bases separating them. CDR3 size: 15 residues. CDR3 region: CASRTHRAMNTEAFF. CDR3 nucleotides: TGTGCCAGCAGGACCCACAGGGCTATGAACACTGAAGCTTTCTTT.